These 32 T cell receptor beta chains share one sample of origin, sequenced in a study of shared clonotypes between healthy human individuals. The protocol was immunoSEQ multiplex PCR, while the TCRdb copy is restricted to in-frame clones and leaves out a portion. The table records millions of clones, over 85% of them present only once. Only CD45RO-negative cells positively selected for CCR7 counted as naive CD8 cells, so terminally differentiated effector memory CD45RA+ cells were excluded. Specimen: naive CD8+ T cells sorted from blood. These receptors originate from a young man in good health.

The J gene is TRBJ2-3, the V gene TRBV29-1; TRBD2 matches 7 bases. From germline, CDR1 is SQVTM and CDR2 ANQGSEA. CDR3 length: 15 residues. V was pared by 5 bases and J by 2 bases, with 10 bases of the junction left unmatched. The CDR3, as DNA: TGCAGCGTTTATAGTTCAACTAGCGACACAGATACGCAGTATTTT. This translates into CSVYSSTSDTDTQYF.

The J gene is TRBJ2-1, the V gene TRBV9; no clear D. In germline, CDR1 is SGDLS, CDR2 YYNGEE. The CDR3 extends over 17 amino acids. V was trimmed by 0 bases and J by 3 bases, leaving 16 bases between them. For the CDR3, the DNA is TGTGCCAGCAGCGTAGAAGAATTTACACCTCTCTACAATGAGCAGTTCTTC. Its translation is CASSVEEFTPLYNEQFF.

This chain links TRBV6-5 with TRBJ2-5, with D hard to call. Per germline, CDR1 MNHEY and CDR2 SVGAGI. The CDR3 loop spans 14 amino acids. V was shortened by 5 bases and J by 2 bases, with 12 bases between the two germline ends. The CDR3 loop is CASSRTTEQETQYF. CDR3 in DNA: TGTGCCAGCAGTCGGACGACTGAGCAAGAGACCCAGTACTTC.

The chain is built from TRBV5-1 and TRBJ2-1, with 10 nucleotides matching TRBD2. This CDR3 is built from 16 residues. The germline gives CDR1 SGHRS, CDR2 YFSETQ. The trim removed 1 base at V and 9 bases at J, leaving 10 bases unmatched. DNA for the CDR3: TGCGCCAGCAGCTTGAGGCGCACTAGCGGGGACGCTGAGCAGTTCTTC. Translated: CASSLRRTSGDAEQFF.

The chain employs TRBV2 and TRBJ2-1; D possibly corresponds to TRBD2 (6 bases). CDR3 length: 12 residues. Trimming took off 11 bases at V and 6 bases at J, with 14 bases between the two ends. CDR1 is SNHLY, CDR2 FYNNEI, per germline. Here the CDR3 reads CAYGTLSNEQFF. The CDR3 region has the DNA TGTGCCTATGGGACTCTATCCAATGAGCAGTTCTTC.

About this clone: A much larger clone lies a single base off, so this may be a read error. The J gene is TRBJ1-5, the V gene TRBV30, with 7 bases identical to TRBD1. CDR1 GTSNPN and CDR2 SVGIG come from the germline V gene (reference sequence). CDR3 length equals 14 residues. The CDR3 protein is CAWRGTGVNQPHHF. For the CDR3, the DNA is TGTGCCTGGAGGGGAACAGGGGTTAATCAGCCCCATCATTTT.

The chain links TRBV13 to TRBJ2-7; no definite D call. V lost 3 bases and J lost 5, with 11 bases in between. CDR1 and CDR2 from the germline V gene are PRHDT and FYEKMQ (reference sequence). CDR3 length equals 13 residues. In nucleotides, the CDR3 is TGTGCCAGCAGCTTGGAAGCAACAGACGAGCAGTACTTC. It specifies CASSLEATDEQYF.

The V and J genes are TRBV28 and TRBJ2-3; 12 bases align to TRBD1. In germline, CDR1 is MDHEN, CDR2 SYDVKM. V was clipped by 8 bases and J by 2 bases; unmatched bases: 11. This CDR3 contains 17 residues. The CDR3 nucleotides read TGTGCCAGCCATGGGACCTCGGGACAGGGGGCCACAGATACGCAGTATTTT. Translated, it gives CASHGTSGQGATDTQYF.

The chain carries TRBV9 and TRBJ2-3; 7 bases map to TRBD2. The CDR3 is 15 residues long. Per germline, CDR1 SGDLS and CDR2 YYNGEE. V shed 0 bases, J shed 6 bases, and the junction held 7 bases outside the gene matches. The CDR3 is CASSVAGLLRDTQYF. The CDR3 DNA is TGTGCCAGCAGCGTAGCGGGACTACTAAGGGATACGCAGTATTTT.

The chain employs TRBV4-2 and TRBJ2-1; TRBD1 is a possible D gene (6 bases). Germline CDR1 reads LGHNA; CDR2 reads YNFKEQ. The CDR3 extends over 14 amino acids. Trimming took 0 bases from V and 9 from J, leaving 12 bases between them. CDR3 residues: CASSQERGLVEQFF. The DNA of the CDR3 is TGTGCCAGCAGCCAAGAAAGGGGGTTGGTTGAGCAGTTCTTC.

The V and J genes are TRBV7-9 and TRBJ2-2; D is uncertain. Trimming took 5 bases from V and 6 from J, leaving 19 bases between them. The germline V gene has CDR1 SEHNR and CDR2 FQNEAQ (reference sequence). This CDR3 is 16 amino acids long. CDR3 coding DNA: TGTGCCAGCAGCCCCCCCCTAGGATTAGTGGCCGGGGAGCTGTTTTTT. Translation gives CASSPPLGLVAGELFF.

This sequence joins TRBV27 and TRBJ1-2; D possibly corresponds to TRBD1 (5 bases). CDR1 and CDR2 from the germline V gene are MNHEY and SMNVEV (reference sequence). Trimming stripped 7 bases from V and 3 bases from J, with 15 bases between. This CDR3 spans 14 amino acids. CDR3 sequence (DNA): TGTGCCAGCACCCAATTGGGGGGACACTATGGCTACACCTTC. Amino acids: CASTQLGGHYGYTF.

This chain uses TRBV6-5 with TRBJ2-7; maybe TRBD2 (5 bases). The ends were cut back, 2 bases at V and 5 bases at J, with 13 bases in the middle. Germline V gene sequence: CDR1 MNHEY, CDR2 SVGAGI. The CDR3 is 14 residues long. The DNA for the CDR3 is TGTGCCAGCAGTTACGGAGGCCCGGGGAACGAGCAGTACTTC. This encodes CASSYGGPGNEQYF.

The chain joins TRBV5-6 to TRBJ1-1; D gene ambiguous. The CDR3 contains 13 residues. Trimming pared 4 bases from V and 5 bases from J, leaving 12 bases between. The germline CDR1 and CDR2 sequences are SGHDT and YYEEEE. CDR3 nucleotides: TGTGCCAGCAGCCACCTTACGGGGACTGAAGCTTTCTTT. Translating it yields CASSHLTGTEAFF.

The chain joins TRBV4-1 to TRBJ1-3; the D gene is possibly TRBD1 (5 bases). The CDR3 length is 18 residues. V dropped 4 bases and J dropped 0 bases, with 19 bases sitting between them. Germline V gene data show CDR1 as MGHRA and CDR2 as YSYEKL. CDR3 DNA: TGCGCCAGCAGCCTCCAGGGCCCAGCCACCATCTCTGGAAACACCATATATTTT. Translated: CASSLQGPATISGNTIYF.

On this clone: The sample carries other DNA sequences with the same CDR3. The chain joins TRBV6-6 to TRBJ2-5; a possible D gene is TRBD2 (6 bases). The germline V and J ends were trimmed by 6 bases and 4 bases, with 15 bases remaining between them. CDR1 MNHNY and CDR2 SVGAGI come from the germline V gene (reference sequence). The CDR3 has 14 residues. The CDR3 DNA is TGTGCCAGCAGCCCCTTCGGGGGAGGAGAGACCCAGTACTTC. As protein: CASSPFGGGETQYF.

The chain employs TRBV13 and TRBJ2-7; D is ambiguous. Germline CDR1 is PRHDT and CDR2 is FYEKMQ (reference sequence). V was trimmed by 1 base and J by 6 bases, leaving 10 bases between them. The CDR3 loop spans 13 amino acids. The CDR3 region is CASSLAPGREQYF. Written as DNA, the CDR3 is TGTGCCAGCAGCTTAGCTCCCGGGCGCGAGCAGTACTTC.

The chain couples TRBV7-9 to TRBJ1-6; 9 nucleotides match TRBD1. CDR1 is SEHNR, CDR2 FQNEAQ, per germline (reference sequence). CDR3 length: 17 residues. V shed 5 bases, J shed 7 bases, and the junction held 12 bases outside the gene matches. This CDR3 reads CASSPGTGRDRNSPLHF. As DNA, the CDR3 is TGTGCCAGCAGCCCCGGGACAGGGAGGGATAGGAATTCACCCCTCCACTTT.

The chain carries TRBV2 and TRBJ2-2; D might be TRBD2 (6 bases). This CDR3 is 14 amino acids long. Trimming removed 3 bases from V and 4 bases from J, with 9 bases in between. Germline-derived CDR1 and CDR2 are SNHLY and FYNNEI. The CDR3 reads CASSEEAGTGELFF. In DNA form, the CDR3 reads TGTGCCAGCAGTGAGGAAGCGGGCACCGGGGAGCTGTTTTTT. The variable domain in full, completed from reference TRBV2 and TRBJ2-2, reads EPEVTQTPSHQVTQMGQEVILRCVPISNHLYFYWYRQILGQKVEFLVSFYNNEISEKSEIFDDQFSVERPDGSNFTLKIRSTKLEDSAMYFCASSEEAGTGELFFGEGSRLTVL.

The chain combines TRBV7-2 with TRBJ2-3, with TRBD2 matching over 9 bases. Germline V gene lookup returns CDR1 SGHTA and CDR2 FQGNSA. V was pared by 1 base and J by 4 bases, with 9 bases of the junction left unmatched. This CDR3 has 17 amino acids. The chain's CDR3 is CASSLGREREDPDTQYF. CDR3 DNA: TGTGCCAGCAGCTTAGGACGCGAGCGGGAGGACCCAGATACGCAGTATTTT. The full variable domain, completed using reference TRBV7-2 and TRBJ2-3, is GAGVSQSPSNKVTEKGKDVELRCDPISGHTALYWYRQSLGQGLEFLIYFQGNSAPDKSGLPSDRFSAERTGGSVSTLTIQRTQQEDSAVYLCASSLGREREDPDTQYFGPGTRLTVL.

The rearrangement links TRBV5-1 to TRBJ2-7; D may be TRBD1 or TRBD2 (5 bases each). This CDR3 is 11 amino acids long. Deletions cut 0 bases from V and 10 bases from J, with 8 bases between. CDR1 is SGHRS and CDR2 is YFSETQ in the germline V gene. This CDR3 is CASSLGDGQYF. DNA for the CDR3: TGCGCCAGCAGCTTGGGGGACGGACAGTACTTC.

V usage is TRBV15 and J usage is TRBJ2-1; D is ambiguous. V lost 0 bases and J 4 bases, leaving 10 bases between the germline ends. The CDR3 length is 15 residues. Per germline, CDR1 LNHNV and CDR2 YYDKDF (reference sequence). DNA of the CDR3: TGTGCCACCAGCAGAGATCAAGGGTCGTACAATGAGCAGTTCTTC. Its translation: CATSRDQGSYNEQFF. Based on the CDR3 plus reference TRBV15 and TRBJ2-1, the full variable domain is DAMVIQNPRYQVTQFGKPVTLSCSQTLNHNVMYWYQQKSSQAPKLLFHYYDKDFNNEADTPDNFQSRRPNTSFCFLDIRSPGLGDTAMYLCATSRDQGSYNEQFFGPGTRLTVL.

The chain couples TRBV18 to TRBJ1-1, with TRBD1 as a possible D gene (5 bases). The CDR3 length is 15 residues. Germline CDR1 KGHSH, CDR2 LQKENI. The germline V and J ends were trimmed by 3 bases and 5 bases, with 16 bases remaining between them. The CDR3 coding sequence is TGTGCCAGCTCACCTCTGCCAGTCCGGGGGACTGAAGCTTTCTTT. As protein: CASSPLPVRGTEAFF.

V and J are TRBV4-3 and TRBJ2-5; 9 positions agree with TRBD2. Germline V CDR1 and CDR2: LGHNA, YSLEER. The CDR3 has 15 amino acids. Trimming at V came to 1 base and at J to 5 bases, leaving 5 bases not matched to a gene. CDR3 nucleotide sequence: TGCGCCAGCAGCCAAGCGGCGGGAGGGCCCGAGACCCAGTACTTC. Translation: CASSQAAGGPETQYF.

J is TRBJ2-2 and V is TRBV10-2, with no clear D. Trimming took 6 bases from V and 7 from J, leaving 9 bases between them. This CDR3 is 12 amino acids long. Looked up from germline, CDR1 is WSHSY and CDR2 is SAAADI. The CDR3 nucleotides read TGCGCCAGCAGGGATGATCGCGGGGAGCTGTTTTTT. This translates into CASRDDRGELFF.

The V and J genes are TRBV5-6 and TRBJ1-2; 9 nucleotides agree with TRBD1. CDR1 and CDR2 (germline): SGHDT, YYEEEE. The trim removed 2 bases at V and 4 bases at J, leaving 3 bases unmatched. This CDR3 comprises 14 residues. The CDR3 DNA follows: TGTGCCAGCAGCTTAGGGACAGGGCCCTATGGCTACACCTTC. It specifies CASSLGTGPYGYTF.

The CDR3 is CASSGPQYSYEQYF. The CDR3 DNA reads TGTGCCAGTAGTGGACCACAATACTCCTACGAGCAGTACTTC. The J gene is TRBJ2-7, the V gene TRBV19, with D uncertain. Germline V gene sequence: CDR1 LNHDA, CDR2 SQIVND (reference sequence). The length of the CDR3 is 14 residues. V lost 5 bases and J lost 0, with 11 bases in between.

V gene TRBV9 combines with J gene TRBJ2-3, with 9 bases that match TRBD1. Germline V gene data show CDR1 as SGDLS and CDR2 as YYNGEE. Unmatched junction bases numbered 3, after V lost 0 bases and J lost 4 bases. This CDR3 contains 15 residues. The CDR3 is CASSVATGGADTQYF. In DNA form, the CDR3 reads TGTGCCAGCAGCGTAGCAACAGGGGGCGCAGATACGCAGTATTTT.

The CDR3 here is CASSYPEPEQYF. The CDR3 coding sequence is TGTGCCAGCAGTTACCCCGAACCCGAGCAGTACTTC. J is TRBJ2-7 and V is TRBV6-6; D is undetermined. Germline lookup yields CDR1 MNHNY and CDR2 SVGAGI (reference sequence). V dropped 2 bases and J dropped 6 bases, with 8 bases sitting between them. CDR3 length: 12 amino acids.

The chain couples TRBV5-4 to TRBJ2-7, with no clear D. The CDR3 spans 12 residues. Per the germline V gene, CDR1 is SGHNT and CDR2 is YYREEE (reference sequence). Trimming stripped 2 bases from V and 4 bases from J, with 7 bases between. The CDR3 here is CASSFSEYEQYF. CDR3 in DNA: TGTGCCAGCAGCTTTTCTGAGTACGAGCAGTACTTC.

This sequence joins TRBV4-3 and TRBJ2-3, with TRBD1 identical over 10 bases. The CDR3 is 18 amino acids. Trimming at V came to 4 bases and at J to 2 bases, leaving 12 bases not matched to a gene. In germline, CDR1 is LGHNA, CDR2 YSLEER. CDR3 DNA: TGCGCCAGCAGCCTTCTACCCGGGACAGGGGCTTCCACAGATACGCAGTATTTT. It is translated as CASSLLPGTGASTDTQYF.

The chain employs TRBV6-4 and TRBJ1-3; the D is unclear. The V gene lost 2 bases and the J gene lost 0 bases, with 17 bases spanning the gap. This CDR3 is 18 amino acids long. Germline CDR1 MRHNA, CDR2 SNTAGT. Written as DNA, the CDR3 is TGTGCCAGCAGTGACCCCTGCGGGAGTACGTACTCTGGAAACACCATATATTTT. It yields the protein CASSDPCGSTYSGNTIYF.